This TCR beta chain is drawn from a study of response to subunit inactivated influenza vaccine. TCRdb itself ran the RT-PCR reads through MiXCR, one entry per CDR3 protein. The data contain around 200,000 distinct CDR3 sequences, 7.5% to 10% of them singletons. The CDR3 contains 14 residues. Per germline, CDR1 SNHLY and CDR2 FYNNEI. The ends lost 8 bases at V and 6 bases at J; junction bases unmatched: 7. This specimen consisted of non-naive T cells sorted from PBMCs, obtained on the day of vaccination. This sequence joins TRBV2 and TRBJ1-3; 10 bases map to TRBD1. The source of this sequence is a man aged 50 to 60 who received an inactivated influenza vaccine. DNA for the CDR3: TGTGCCAGCTGCCGGGACAGGGGAGCAAACACCATATATTTT. Its protein product is CASCRDRGANTIYF.